Described below is a single TCR beta chain sequence and its context. Its specificity is not known. The data stem from a study of T-cell reconstitution after alpha-beta-depleted transplantation in children. Study-wide results and caveats: Diversity and T-cell counts at one year after transplant derived mostly from new T cells. As was reported, about two months after transplant, alpha-beta T cells came from several hundred expanded graft clones.

This sample's TCRbeta library carried unique molecular identifier barcodes. Using its own MiXCR run on the PCR reads, TCRdb lists one record per CDR3 protein. Seen here are more than 400,000 distinct CDR3 sequences, over 40% observed once, and the top ten hold approximately 25%. Germline CDR1 and CDR2: SGHTA and FQGNSA. The CDR3 has 15 amino acids. Trimming removed 4 bases from V and 5 bases from J, with 16 bases in between. Material: PBMCs, obtained before TCRalphabeta/CD19-depleted stem cell transplant. The TCR originated in a girl aged 2-15 years with aplastic anemia, due to receive a stem cell transplant. The chain uses TRBV7-2 and TRBJ2-3; D might be TRBD2 (6 bases). This CDR3 reads CASSSRLGPGDTQYF. The CDR3 bases are TGTGCCAGCAGCTCCCGACTAGGCCCTGGAGATACGCAGTATTTT. Combining the CDR3 with reference TRBV7-2 and TRBJ2-3 gives the whole variable domain GAGVSQSPSNKVTEKGKDVELRCDPISGHTALYWYRQSLGQGLEFLIYFQGNSAPDKSGLPSDRFSAERTGGSVSTLTIQRTQQEDSAVYLCASSSRLGPGDTQYFGPGTRLTVL.